The sequence of this TCR beta chain was determined in a study of regulatory T cells in long-lasting Graves disease. Broader study findings: Newly diagnosed patients had higher TCR diversity than persistent Graves' patients did.

Germline V lookup: CDR1 SGHVS, CDR2 FQNEAQ. With 4 bases removed from V and 4 bases from J, the gap between germline ends came to 16 bases. This CDR3 region has 15 residues. Combining iRepertoire HTBI primers with Arm-PCR of CDR3 regions, the authors built TCR beta libraries. Original processing methods: Across the samples, identification revealed 55 to 80 TRBV and 11 to 15 TRBJ segments. TCRdb re-called the multiplex PCR reads through MiXCR, storing one row per CDR3 protein. The V and J calls here are based on TCRdb, not the publication. This sample has about 220,000 distinct CDR3 sequences, with 15% to 20% found just once. Specified time point: newly diagnosed GD, antithyroid drugs for less than 3 months. There was RNA extracted from PBMCs, and the TCR library was made from it. Diagnosing Graves' disease relied on the American Thyroid Association guidelines. This clonotype was found many times. The antigen is undetermined.

Sequences were derived from peripheral blood mononuclear cells (PBMCs), sampled at new diagnosis, from a patient treated with antithyroid drugs. The sequence derives from a female donor with Graves disease. The V call is TRBV7-8, the J call TRBJ1-2; D might be TRBD1 (5 bases). As DNA, the CDR3 is TGTGCCAGCAGCTCGACCCGACAGTCCATCTATGGCTACACCTTC. Residues: CASSSTRQSIYGYTF.